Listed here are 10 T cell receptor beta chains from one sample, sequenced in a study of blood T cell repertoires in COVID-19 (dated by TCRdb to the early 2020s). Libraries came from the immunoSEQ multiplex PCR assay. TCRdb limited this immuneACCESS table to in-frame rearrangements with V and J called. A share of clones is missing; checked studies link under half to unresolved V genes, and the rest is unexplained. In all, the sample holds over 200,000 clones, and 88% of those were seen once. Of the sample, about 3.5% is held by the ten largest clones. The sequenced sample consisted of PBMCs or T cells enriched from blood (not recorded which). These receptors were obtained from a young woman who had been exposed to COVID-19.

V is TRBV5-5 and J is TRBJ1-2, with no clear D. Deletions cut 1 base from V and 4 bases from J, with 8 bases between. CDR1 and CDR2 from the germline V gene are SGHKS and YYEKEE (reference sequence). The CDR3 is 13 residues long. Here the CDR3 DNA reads TGTGCCAGCAGCTTGACAGACATCTATGGCTACACCTTC. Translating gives CASSLTDIYGYTF.

CDR3 sequence: CASSAGLAGDNEQFF. The DNA of the CDR3 is TGTGCCAGCAGCGCGGGACTAGCGGGTGACAATGAGCAGTTCTTC. The chain has TRBV13 and TRBJ2-1, with 12 bases matching TRBD2. Per the germline V gene, CDR1 is PRHDT and CDR2 is FYEKMQ (reference sequence). CDR3 length: 15 residues. After removal of 5 bases from V and 5 bases from J, the junction contained 4 bases not matched to a gene. The variable domain in full, completed from reference TRBV13 and TRBJ2-1, reads AAGVIQSPRHLIKEKRETATLKCYPIPRHDTVYWYQQGPGQDPQFLISFYEKMQSDKGSIPDRFSAQQFSDYHSELNMSSLELGDSALYFCASSAGLAGDNEQFFGPGTRLTVL.

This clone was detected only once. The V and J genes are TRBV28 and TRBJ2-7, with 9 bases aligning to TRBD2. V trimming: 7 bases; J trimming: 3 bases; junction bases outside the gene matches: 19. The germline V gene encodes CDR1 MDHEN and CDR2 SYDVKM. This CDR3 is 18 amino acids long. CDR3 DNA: TGTGCCAGCATGGGAAATTTAGGGGCGGGAGGGCCTAGCTACGAGCAGTACTTC. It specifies CASMGNLGAGGPSYEQYF. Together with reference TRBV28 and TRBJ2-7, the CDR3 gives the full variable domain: DVKVTQSSRYLVKRTGEKVFLECVQDMDHENMFWYRQDPGLGLRLIYFSYDVKMKEKGDIPEGYSVSREKKERFSLILESASTNQTSMYLCASMGNLGAGGPSYEQYFGPGTRLTVT.

This chain's CDR3 is CASKATTGGYGYTF. The CDR3 nucleotides read TGTGCCAGTAAAGCTACGACAGGTGGATATGGCTACACCTTC. The chain links TRBV19 to TRBJ1-2, with TRBD1 as a possible D gene (6 bases). V was pared by 7 bases and J by 5 bases, with 17 bases between. CDR1 and CDR2 from the germline V gene are LNHDA and SQIVND (reference sequence). This CDR3 has 14 amino acids.

The CDR3, as DNA: TGTGCCAGCGGCCCGGCGACAGGAAAGACTGAAGCTTTCTTT. Translated, it gives CASGPATGKTEAFF. The rearrangement links TRBV21-1 to TRBJ1-1; the table's D call, TRBD1, was not checked against the DNA. TRBV21-1 is a pseudogene segment. The CDR3 is made up of 14 amino acids.

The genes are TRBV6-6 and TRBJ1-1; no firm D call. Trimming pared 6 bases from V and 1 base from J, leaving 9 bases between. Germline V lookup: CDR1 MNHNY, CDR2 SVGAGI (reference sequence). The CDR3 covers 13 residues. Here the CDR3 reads CASRTPGNTEAFF. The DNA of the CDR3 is TGTGCCAGCAGGACACCAGGGAACACTGAAGCTTTCTTT.

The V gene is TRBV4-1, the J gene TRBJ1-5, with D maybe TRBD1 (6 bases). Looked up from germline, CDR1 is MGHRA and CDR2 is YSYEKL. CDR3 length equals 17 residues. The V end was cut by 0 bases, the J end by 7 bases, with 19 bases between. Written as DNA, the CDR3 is TGCGCCAGCAGCCAAGATCGACAGGTAGAGGGTTGGCAGCCCCAGCATTTT. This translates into CASSQDRQVEGWQPQHF.

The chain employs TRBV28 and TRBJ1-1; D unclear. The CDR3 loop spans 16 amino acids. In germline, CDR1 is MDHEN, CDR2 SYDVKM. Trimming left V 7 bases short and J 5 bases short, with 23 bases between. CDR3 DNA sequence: TGTGCCAGCATAAGGTCCCTAGGGCTTGGAGGAACTGAAGCTTTCTTT. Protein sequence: CASIRSLGLGGTEAFF.

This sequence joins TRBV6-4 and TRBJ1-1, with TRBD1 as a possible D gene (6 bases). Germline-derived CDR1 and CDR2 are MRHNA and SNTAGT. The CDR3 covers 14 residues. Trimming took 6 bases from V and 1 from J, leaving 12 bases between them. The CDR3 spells CASRGGARNTEAFF. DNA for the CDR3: TGTGCCAGCAGAGGGGGGGCGCGGAACACTGAAGCTTTCTTT.

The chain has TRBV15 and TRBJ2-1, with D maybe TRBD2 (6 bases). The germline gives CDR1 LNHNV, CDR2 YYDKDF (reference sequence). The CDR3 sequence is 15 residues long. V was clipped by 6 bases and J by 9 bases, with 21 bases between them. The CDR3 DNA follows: TGTGCCACCAGTTCTAGAGGACTACTCACCGGTGAGCAGTTCTTC. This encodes CATSSRGLLTGEQFF.